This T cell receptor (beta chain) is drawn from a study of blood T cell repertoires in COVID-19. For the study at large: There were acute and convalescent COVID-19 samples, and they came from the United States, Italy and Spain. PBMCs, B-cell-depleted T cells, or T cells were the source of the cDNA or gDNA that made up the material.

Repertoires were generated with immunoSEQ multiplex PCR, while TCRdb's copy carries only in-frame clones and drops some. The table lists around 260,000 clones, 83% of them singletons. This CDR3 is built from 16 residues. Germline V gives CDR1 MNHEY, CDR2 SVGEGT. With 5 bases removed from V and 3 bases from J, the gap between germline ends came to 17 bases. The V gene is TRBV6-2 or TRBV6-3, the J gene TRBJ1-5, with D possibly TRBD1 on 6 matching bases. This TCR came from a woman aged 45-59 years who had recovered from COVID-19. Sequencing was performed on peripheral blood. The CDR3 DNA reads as TGTGCCAGCAGTAAAAATACAGGGTACAACAATCAGCCCCAGCATTTT. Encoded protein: CASSKNTGYNNQPQHF.